This TCR beta chain appears in the sequencing data of a study of blood T cell repertoires in COVID-19 (TCRdb year 2020). Study-level background: Samples covering the acute and convalescent phases of COVID-19 were provided by collaborators in the United States, Italy and Spain. A de-identified subject ID, COVID-19 status, age in years and sex were almost always included in the sample metadata. Samples were obtained from the ongoing ImmuneRACE study (first 160 participants) and from 1,254 subjects provided by 6 global collaborators. The dataset comprised deeply sampled blood TCRbeta repertoires from subjects exposed to, actively infected with, or recovered from COVID-19. The repertoires were released in a freely available public database intended as a resource for research on the immune response to SARS-CoV-2. The prospective study material was composed of cDNA or gDNA derived from T cells, B-cell-depleted T cells, or PBMCs. Where available, HLA class I and class II types were taken from metadata supplied by the sample provider and were not determined by assay-based typing. Broader findings and caveats from the paper: Clinical and demographic metadata were provided uncurated, with the amount varying by source and participant.

Its CDR3 holds 14 amino acids, cysteine through phenylalanine. This entry keeps only the CDR3 DNA: 42 bases, framed from base 1. The germline V gene (reference sequence) supplies CDR1 MNHNY and CDR2 SVGAGI. For this chain, trimming is 7 bases at the V end and 0 bases at the J end, and the number of junction bases without a gene match is 5. Worth noting for this clone: The specificity of this receptor is unknown. There are no base qualities to consult, and no much larger clone falls within one base.

The collaborating institutions used their own protocols to collect whole blood in K2EDTA tubes. For TCRbeta analysis, collaborator samples were shipped as frozen whole blood, as isolated PBMCs, or as DNA extracted from either sample type. The immunoSEQ Assay, a bias-controlled multiplex PCR, was used to amplify TCRbeta CDR3 regions from genomic DNA. Regarding the original processing steps: Nucleated cell counts per sample were estimated from amplification of reference gene primers within the assay. Sequence reads were collapsed and filtered to measure the absolute abundance of every unique TCRbeta CDR3 rearrangement. For each sample, productive Simpson clonality was calculated as the square root of Simpson's diversity index across productive rearrangements. TCRdb took this table from immuneACCESS and kept in-frame rearrangements with V and J called. Such tables lack part of the clones; where checked against another copy, unresolved V genes explain under half of the gap, and the rest is unexplained. D and trimming were read from the DNA, whereas the V and J calls and clone size are those reported in that table. In all, the sample holds a few hundred thousand clones, and 70% to 85% of those were seen once. The top ten constitute roughly 8.7% of the sample.

The chain is encoded by TRBV6-6 joined to TRBJ1-1; 7 bases in between match TRBD1. Sequences were obtained from peripheral blood. This clonotype originated in a man aged 50-60 years with active or convalescent COVID-19. The DNA sequence reads TGTGCCAGCACCGTACAGGGGTTGAACACTGAAGCTTTCTTT. This sequence encodes CASTVQGLNTEAFF.